The following is a T cell receptor (beta chain) sequence with its context. Antigen: not known. The data belong to a study of T cell responses to AZD1222 COVID-19 vaccine. Study conclusions and caveats: In the spike-specific TCR repertoire, nearly half reportedly target unmutated variant regions. Donor demographics were predominantly white British with a female majority; clonal diversity may be underestimated.

V gave up 0 bases and J gave up 6 bases, with 11 bases separating them. CDR1 and CDR2 (germline): LGHNA, YSLEER. The CDR3 runs to 15 residues. Here immunoSEQ multiplex PCR was the method, and the copy in TCRdb shows in-frame clones only, minus some. This repertoire shows approximately 170,000 clones, roughly nine tenths found once; its top ten account for about 6.9%. This sequence originates from an adult in good health. The source material was peripheral blood, sampled on day 0 of AZD1222 vaccination. This chain connects TRBV4-3 to TRBJ2-2, with TRBD1 as a possible D gene (5 bases). The CDR3: CASSQDLKGPGELFF. CDR3 DNA sequence: TGCGCCAGCAGCCAAGATCTAAAGGGGCCCGGGGAGCTGTTTTTT.